What follows describes a single T cell receptor beta chain. Its antigen is as yet unknown. The CDR3 loop spans 11 amino acids. V was trimmed by 5 bases and J by 9 bases, leaving 11 bases between them. The germline V gene encodes CDR1 DFQATT and CDR2 SNEGSKA (reference sequence). These data are taken from a study of cytomegalovirus exposure and HLA in healthy donors. Broader study findings: An assumption of roughly uniform sequencing depth across donors underlay the presence/absence analyses.

PCR amplification relied on 60 Vbeta primers (plus 13 Jbeta primers). Data came from immunoSEQ multiplex PCR; TCRdb stores just in-frame clones and leaves some out. The table shows 130,000 or so clones, with 78% occurring only once. The sequence was obtained from a female donor in good health and CMV-seronegative. The sample consisted of PBMCs. This chain links TRBV20-1 with TRBJ1-5; D is possibly TRBD1 (6 bases). The CDR3 DNA reads as TGCAGTGCTGAGGGGGACCGGCCCCAGCATTTT. Translating gives CSAEGDRPQHF.